The rows below give T cell receptor beta chains drawn from one sample of a study of a mutant IDH1 vaccine in newly diagnosed glioma. These TCRs' antigens remain unknown. Assay used: immunoSEQ multiplex PCR; TCRdb lists only in-frame clones, some missing. The sample lists some 29,000 clones, around 77% occurring once. The sequenced sample was PBMCs, obtained from a glioma patient whose treatment included an IDH1 peptide vaccine. The receptors were gathered from a woman in her twenties or thirties with glioma. Some clones in this sample may be carry-over from other donors' samples. The CDR3 runs from the conserved cysteine through the conserved F or W. A D gene is named only where the DNA matches it firmly. Clone size, where shown, is once, few, many, or a class for clones that have expanded.

cdr3_nt | cdr3_aa | d_call | v_call | clone_size | j_call
TGTGCCAGCAAGATAGCGGGAGCATATAAGAACGAGCAGTACTTC | CASKIAGAYKNEQYF | TRBD2 | TRBV14 | - | TRBJ2-7
TGTGCCAGCAGCGTAGCAGGGGATGCGGAGACCCAGTACTTC | CASSVAGDAETQYF | - | TRBV9 | - | TRBJ2-5
TGTGCCATCAGTGTTGGGACAGAGGGAGAAGCTTTCTTT | CAISVGTEGEAFF | TRBD1 | TRBV10-3 | - | TRBJ1-1
TGTGCCTGGAGTTGGCGAGCGGGGACCCAGTACTTC | CAWSWRAGTQYF | - | TRBV30 | - | TRBJ2-5
TGTGCCAGTAGTCCCACTAGCGGCCAATACAATGAGCAGTTCTTC | CASSPTSGQYNEQFF | TRBD2 | TRBV19 | - | TRBJ2-1
TGTGCCAGCAGTCCTTCGACCCGGACAGCCCTACGAGTTGGGTACTTC | CASSPSTRTALRVGYF | - | TRBV28 | few | TRBJ2-7
TGTGCCAGCAGTCTTTATGGGACAGGGGGGAGACAGCCCCAGCATTTT | CASSLYGTGGRQPQHF | TRBD1 | TRBV2 | - | TRBJ1-5
TGTGCCAGCAGCTTCAAGGGAGACGAGCAGTACTTC | CASSFKGDEQYF | - | TRBV7-9 | few | TRBJ2-7
TGTGCCAGCAGCTTAAAGGGGATTGCAACTAATGAAAAACTGTTTTTT | CASSLKGIATNEKLFF | - | TRBV7-8 | - | TRBJ1-4
TGTGCCAGCAGCTTTTCCGGGACTAGAGGGAAGACCCAGTACTTC | CASSFSGTRGKTQYF | TRBD2 | TRBV5-6 | - | TRBJ2-5
TGTGCCAGCAGTGGGACTAGCACAGATACGCAGTATTTT | CASSGTSTDTQYF | - | TRBV2 | - | TRBJ2-3
TGTGCCAGCAGCTTAGGGGGGCTTCCCTCCACTGAAGCTTTCTTT | CASSLGGLPSTEAFF | - | TRBV11-2 | - | TRBJ1-1
TGCGCCAGCAGCTCCGGGACTCCCTCCTACGAGCAGTACTTC | CASSSGTPSYEQYF | - | TRBV5-1 | - | TRBJ2-7
TGTGCCAGCGGGGGTAACGGGGAGCTGTTTTTT | CASGGNGELFF | - | TRBV9 | - | TRBJ2-2
TGTGCCAGCAGATCCGGGACAGGGGGCACAGATACGCAGTATTTT | CASRSGTGGTDTQYF | TRBD1 | TRBV7-9 | - | TRBJ2-3
TGTGCCAGCAGTTCGAGGGATAGCGACGAGCAGTACTTC | CASSSRDSDEQYF | - | TRBV28 | - | TRBJ2-7
TGTGCCAGCAGCTTAGCGGGAGGTGGCTACACCTTC | CASSLAGGGYTF | - | TRBV7-8 | - | TRBJ1-2
TGTGCCAGCAGCTGGGACAGAGCCTACAATGAGCAGTTCTTC | CASSWDRAYNEQFF | TRBD1 | TRBV5-5 | - | TRBJ2-1
TGCAGCGTTGACAATCGACTAGCGGGAACTCTCTACGAGCAGTACTTC | CSVDNRLAGTLYEQYF | TRBD2 | TRBV29-1 | - | TRBJ2-7
TGTGCCAGCAGCCACGGACAGGGGGCAGCTGGAAACACCATATATTTT | CASSHGQGAAGNTIYF | TRBD1 | TRBV4-2 | once | TRBJ1-3
TGTGCCAGCAGCTTGGGGGGGGCACTCTCGAAGCAGTACTTC | CASSLGGALSKQYF | - | TRBV5-6 | - | TRBJ2-7
TGTGCCAGCAGCGTAGGGCTGGGTTCATTTCAGCCCCAGCATTTT | CASSVGLGSFQPQHF | - | TRBV9 | - | TRBJ1-5
TGTGCCAGCAGCTTAGCAGGGGGGGTCAGGGAGACCCAGTACTTC | CASSLAGGVRETQYF | - | TRBV7-3 | few | TRBJ2-5
TGTGCCAGTAGTATAATCAGCGGGAACACTGAAGCTTTCTTT | CASSIISGNTEAFF | - | TRBV19 | - | TRBJ1-1
TGTGCCTGGAGTGGGGTCAGCGTCGACCAGCCCCAGCATTTT | CAWSGVSVDQPQHF | - | TRBV30 | few | TRBJ1-5
TGTGCCAGTAGTTCCCCCCGGGACAGGGTTGGCAATCAGCCCCAGCATTTT | CASSSPRDRVGNQPQHF | TRBD1 | TRBV19 | once | TRBJ1-5
TGTGCCACTACACAAACCCGGGATAGCTCCTACAATGAGCAGTTCTTC | CATTQTRDSSYNEQFF | - | TRBV27 | - | TRBJ2-1
TGTGCCAGCAGAGGGGCAGGGCGGATGGAGACCCAGTACTTC | CASRGAGRMETQYF | - | TRBV2 | - | TRBJ2-5
TGCGCCAGCAGCCGCAGACAGGGGGCGAATAGCAATCAGCCCCAGCATTTT | CASSRRQGANSNQPQHF | TRBD1 | TRBV4-1 | - | TRBJ1-5
TGTGCCAGCAGCCTCGCAGAGAACACTGAAGCTTTCTTT | CASSLAENTEAFF | - | TRBV14 | few | TRBJ1-1
TGTGCCAGCAGCGTAGCTAGAGCGGGAACCCTCGGGAACATTCAGTACTTC | CASSVARAGTLGNIQYF | TRBD2 | TRBV9 | - | TRBJ2-4
TGCGCCAGCAGCTTGGCAGCTGACACAGATACGCAGTATTTT | CASSLAADTDTQYF | - | TRBV5-1 | - | TRBJ2-3
TGTGCCAGCAGCCAGGACGGGATCTCCTACAATGAGCAGTTCTTC | CASSQDGISYNEQFF | - | TRBV5-4 | few | TRBJ2-1
TGTGCCAGCTCACCACAACCATTAAAGGAACAGGGGACGCCCTACACCTTC | CASSPQPLKEQGTPYTF | TRBD1 | TRBV18 | - | TRBJ1-2
TGTGCCAGCAGCTCCTACAGCCAGGGGGGGTACCAAGAGACCCAGTACTTC | CASSSYSQGGYQETQYF | - | TRBV5-6 | - | TRBJ2-5
TGTGCCAGCACTCGCGGCTTAGCCAAAAACATTCAGTACTTC | CASTRGLAKNIQYF | - | TRBV6-8 | - | TRBJ2-4
TGTGCCAGCAGCCCCGGGACAGAGGGCATAGGAAACATTCAGTACTTC | CASSPGTEGIGNIQYF | TRBD1 | TRBV7-8 | - | TRBJ2-4
TGTGCCAGCCGACAGGCGACTGTTGGCGGCTACACCTTC | CASRQATVGGYTF | - | TRBV19 | once | TRBJ1-2
TGTGCCAGCATGTTGACAGGGGACACTGAAGCTTTCTTT | CASMLTGDTEAFF | TRBD1 | TRBV27 | - | TRBJ1-1
TGTGCCAGCACCCACGCCGGGACTAGCGGGAACGATGAGCAGTTCTTC | CASTHAGTSGNDEQFF | TRBD2 | TRBV6-6 | - | TRBJ2-1
TGTGCCAGCAGGCAGGGAAAACTGTTTTTT | CASRQGKLFF | - | TRBV28 | once | TRBJ1-4
TGCGCCAGCAGTGGGGGGGATACCGGGGAGCTGTTTTTT | CASSGGDTGELFF | - | TRBV10-2 | once | TRBJ2-2
TGTGCCAGCAGCTTAGCGGCGGGAGACACTGAAGCTTTCTTT | CASSLAAGDTEAFF | - | TRBV7-6 | - | TRBJ1-1
TGTGCCAGCAGCCACGGACAGAGTCATCAGCCCCAGCATTTT | CASSHGQSHQPQHF | - | TRBV13 | - | TRBJ1-5